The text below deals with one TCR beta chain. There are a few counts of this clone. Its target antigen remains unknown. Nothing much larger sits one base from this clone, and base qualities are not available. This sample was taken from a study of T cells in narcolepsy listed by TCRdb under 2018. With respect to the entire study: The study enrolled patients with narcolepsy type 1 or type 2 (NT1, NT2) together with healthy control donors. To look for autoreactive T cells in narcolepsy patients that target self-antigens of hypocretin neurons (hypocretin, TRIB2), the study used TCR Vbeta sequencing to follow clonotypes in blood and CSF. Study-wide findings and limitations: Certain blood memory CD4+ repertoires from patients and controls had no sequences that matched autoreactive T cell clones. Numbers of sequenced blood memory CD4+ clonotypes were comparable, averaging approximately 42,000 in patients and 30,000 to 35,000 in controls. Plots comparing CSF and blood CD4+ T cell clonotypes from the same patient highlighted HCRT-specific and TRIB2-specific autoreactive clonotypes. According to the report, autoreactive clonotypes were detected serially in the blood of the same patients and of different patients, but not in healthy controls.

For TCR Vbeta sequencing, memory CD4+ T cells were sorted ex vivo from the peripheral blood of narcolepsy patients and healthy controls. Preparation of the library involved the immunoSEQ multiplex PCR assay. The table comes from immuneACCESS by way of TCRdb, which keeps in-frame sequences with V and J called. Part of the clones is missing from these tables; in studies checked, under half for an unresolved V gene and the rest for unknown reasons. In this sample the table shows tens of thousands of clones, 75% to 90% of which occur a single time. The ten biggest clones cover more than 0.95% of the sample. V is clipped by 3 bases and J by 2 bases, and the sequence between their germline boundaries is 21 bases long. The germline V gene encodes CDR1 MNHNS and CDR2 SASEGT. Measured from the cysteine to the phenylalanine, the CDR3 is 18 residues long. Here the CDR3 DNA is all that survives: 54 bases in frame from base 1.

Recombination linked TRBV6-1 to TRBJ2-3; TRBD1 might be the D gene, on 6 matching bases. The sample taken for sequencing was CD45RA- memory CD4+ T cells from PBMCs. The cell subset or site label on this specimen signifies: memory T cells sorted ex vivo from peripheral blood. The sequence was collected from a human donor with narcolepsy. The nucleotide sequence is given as TGTGCCAGCAGTGACCAGACAGGACGACCTCCCTTCACAGATACGCAGTATTTT. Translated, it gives CASSDQTGRPPFTDTQYF.